One and the same sample provided the 25 T cell receptor beta chains below, sequenced in a study of blood T cell repertoires in COVID-19. Sequenced by immunoSEQ multiplex PCR; TCRdb stores in-frame clones only, minus some. The sample holds about 180,000 clones, more than 70% seen once. Sample: peripheral blood. All receptors derive from a man aged 35-49 years with active or convalescent COVID-19.

This clone appeared a single time. The rearrangement links TRBV7-6 to TRBJ2-1, with 12 bases matching TRBD1. This CDR3 comprises 18 residues. Germline loops: CDR1 SGHVS, CDR2 FNYEAQ. After removal of 3 bases from V and 7 bases from J, the junction contained 13 bases not matched to a gene. CDR3 in amino acids: CASSLAPWGQGAQNEQFF. DNA of the CDR3: TGTGCCAGCAGCTTGGCCCCATGGGGACAGGGGGCCCAAAATGAGCAGTTCTTC.

The CDR3 spells CASSPRGLAGGRTDTQYF. In DNA, the CDR3 is TGTGCCAGCAGCCCGAGGGGGCTAGCGGGGGGGCGAACAGATACGCAGTATTTT. The chain combines TRBV13 with TRBJ2-3, with 12 bases fitting TRBD2. The V gene end was trimmed by 5 bases and the J gene end by 3 bases; junction bases not matched to a gene: 12. The CDR3 has 18 residues. The germline V gene has CDR1 PRHDT and CDR2 FYEKMQ (reference sequence).

The chain combines TRBV27 with TRBJ1-5; D not resolved. V was trimmed by 0 bases and J by 7 bases, leaving 16 bases between them. Per the germline V gene, CDR1 is MNHEY and CDR2 is SMNVEV (reference sequence). This CDR3 is 16 amino acids long. CDR3: CASSLSTVLAGQPQHF. For the CDR3, the DNA is TGTGCCAGCAGTTTATCCACAGTGTTAGCGGGCCAGCCCCAGCATTTT.

This chain links TRBV24-1 with TRBJ1-3; D uncertain. With 5 bases removed from V and 4 bases from J, the gap between germline ends came to 11 bases. The CDR3 has 14 amino acids. Germline CDR1 and CDR2: KGHDR and SFDVKD. CDR3 in amino acids: CATSVVPMGNTIYF. The CDR3 DNA reads TGTGCCACCAGTGTAGTCCCAATGGGAAACACCATATATTTT.

The chain uses TRBV7-9 and TRBJ2-7, with 7 bases aligning to TRBD1. The length of the CDR3 is 13 residues. Germline assignment: CDR1 SEHNR and CDR2 FQNEAQ (reference sequence). Trimming took 5 bases from V and 3 from J; bases not matched to a gene: 4. CDR3 DNA: TGTGCCAGCAGCCGGGGACAGAACTACGAGCAGTACTTC. This codes for CASSRGQNYEQYF. The full variable domain, with the rest looked up from reference TRBV7-9 and TRBJ2-7, is DTGVSQNPRHKITKRGQNVTFRCDPISEHNRLYWYRQTLGQGPEFLTYFQNEAQLEKSRLLSDRFSAERPKGSFSTLEIQRTEQGDSAMYLCASSRGQNYEQYFGPGTRLTVT.

This rearrangement joins TRBV4-2 to TRBJ2-3, with D possibly matching TRBD1 (7 bases). Germline CDR1 LGHNA, CDR2 YNFKEQ. CDR3 length: 18 amino acids. V gave up 1 base and J gave up 0 bases, with 17 bases separating them. In DNA form, the CDR3 reads TGTGCCAGCAGCCAAGCTCAAGGAGGGGACAGAAGCACAGATACGCAGTATTTT. It yields the protein CASSQAQGGDRSTDTQYF.

The chain combines TRBV6-1 with TRBJ2-5; 7 bases are a match to TRBD2. The V segment lost 3 bases and the J segment 2 bases; nucleotides outside the gene matches: 12. The CDR3 runs 17 residues. The germline V gene has CDR1 MNHNS and CDR2 SASEGT. In DNA, the CDR3 is TGTGCCAGCAGTGAGATATTCCGGGACTACCAGCAAGAGACCCAGTACTTC. It encodes CASSEIFRDYQQETQYF.

The chain combines TRBV2 with TRBJ2-7; 11 bases align to TRBD1. After removal of 8 bases from V and 1 base from J, the junction contained 4 bases not matched to a gene. CDR3 length: 14 amino acids. Germline CDR1 reads SNHLY; CDR2 reads FYNNEI. In DNA, the CDR3 is TGTGCCAGCGTCCGGGACAGGGGGTCCTACGAGCAGTACTTC. Residues: CASVRDRGSYEQYF.

The chain combines TRBV30 with TRBJ1-6; 9 positions match TRBD1. Trimming cost V 0 bases and J 7 bases; bases outside gene matches: 7. Germline CDR1 is GTSNPN and CDR2 is SVGIG (reference sequence). CDR3 length equals 16 residues. CDR3 loop: CAWSVRTGGGNSPLHF. CDR3 sequence (DNA): TGTGCCTGGAGTGTACGCACAGGGGGCGGAAATTCACCCCTCCACTTT.

The chain employs TRBV7-3 and TRBJ2-2, with 7 bases fitting TRBD2. CDR3 length equals 16 residues. V lost 5 bases and J lost 3; bases outside the gene matches: 9. Germline V lookup: CDR1 SGHTA, CDR2 FQGTGA. Here the CDR3 reads CASSPQGGRDTGELFF. The CDR3 nucleotides read TGTGCCAGCAGCCCCCAGGGAGGGCGCGACACCGGGGAGCTGTTTTTT.

The CDR3 here is CASTGTGGTGNTQYF. The CDR3 DNA reads as TGTGCCAGCACAGGAACGGGGGGGACGGGTAATACGCAGTATTTT. The chain joins TRBV7-8 to TRBJ2-3; TRBD2 matches at 8 bases. Germline V gene sequence: CDR1 SGHVS, CDR2 FQNEAQ. This CDR3 has 15 residues. The trim removed 7 bases at V and 7 bases at J, leaving 13 bases unmatched.

The chain has TRBV5-6 and TRBJ1-2; no firm D call. The CDR3 consists of 15 residues. V was trimmed by 4 bases and J by 2 bases, leaving 15 bases between them. Germline V gives CDR1 SGHDT, CDR2 YYEEEE. The DNA of the CDR3 is TGTGCCAGCAGCCCATCTTGGTCGGGGAACTATGGCTACACCTTC. Protein sequence: CASSPSWSGNYGYTF. Looking up the rest from reference TRBV5-6 and TRBJ1-2 gives the full variable domain: DAGVTQSPTHLIKTRGQQVTLRCSPKSGHDTVSWYQQALGQGPQFIFQYYEEEERQRGNFPDRFSGHQFPNYSSELNVNALLLGDSALYLCASSPSWSGNYGYTFGSGTRLTVV.

The chain couples TRBV2 to TRBJ1-2; 10 bases map to TRBD1. The germline V gene encodes CDR1 SNHLY and CDR2 FYNNEI. V trimming: 7 bases; J trimming: 5 bases; junction bases outside the gene matches: 7. The CDR3 has 14 amino acids. The CDR3 here is CASTRDRGGYGYTF. CDR3 in DNA: TGTGCCAGCACTAGGGACAGGGGTGGTTATGGCTACACCTTC.

The chain carries TRBV3-1 (or the pseudogene TRBV3-2) and TRBJ2-5, with TRBD2 matching over 12 bases. The CDR3 contains 18 residues. Trimming cost V 5 bases and J 5 bases; bases outside gene matches: 15. Germline CDR1 is LGHDT and CDR2 is YNNKEL (reference sequence). CDR3 nucleotides: TGTGCCAGCAGCGCCCCCCTTTCTAGCGGGGGGGGAGTCGAGACCCAGTACTTC. It yields the protein CASSAPLSSGGGVETQYF.

The chain uses TRBV28 and TRBJ2-2; possible D gene TRBD1, 6 bases. V lost 6 bases and J 5 bases, leaving 16 bases between the germline ends. This CDR3 has 15 residues. From germline, CDR1 is MDHEN and CDR2 SYDVKM. As DNA, the CDR3 is TGTGCCAGCAGGAATATCGACAGGCCAACCGGGGAGCTGTTTTTT. It is translated as CASRNIDRPTGELFF.

The chain is built from TRBV20-1 and TRBJ1-5; D uncertain. Germline CDR1 reads DFQATT; CDR2 reads SNEGSKA (reference sequence). Trimming removed 3 bases at V and 4 bases at J, with 16 bases between. The CDR3 runs 15 residues. The CDR3 loop is CSASLLGRENQPQHF. The CDR3 coding sequence is TGCAGTGCTAGTCTTTTAGGGCGGGAGAATCAGCCCCAGCATTTT.

A few counts support this clone. The chain joins TRBV29-1 to TRBJ1-2; TRBD1 matches at 7 bases. The CDR3 loop spans 13 amino acids. V shed 1 base, J shed 8 bases, and the junction held 7 bases outside the gene matches. Germline V gives CDR1 SQVTM, CDR2 ANQGSEA. The CDR3 bases are TGCAGCGTTGAAGTTCCTAACAGGGGCGGCTACACCTTC. It codes for CSVEVPNRGGYTF.

This rearrangement joins TRBV19 to TRBJ1-4, with 11 bases fitting TRBD1. The CDR3 consists of 16 residues. CDR1 is LNHDA and CDR2 is SQIVND in the germline V gene (reference sequence). The V segment lost 8 bases and the J segment 2 bases; nucleotides outside the gene matches: 7. CDR3 sequence (DNA): TGTGCCAGTGGATGGGACAGGGGGTTGACTAATGAAAAACTGTTTTTT. Residues: CASGWDRGLTNEKLFF.

V usage is TRBV18 and J usage is TRBJ1-1; 9 nucleotides match TRBD1. The CDR3 consists of 14 residues. Germline CDR1 and CDR2: KGHSH and LQKENI. V lost 5 bases and J lost 4; bases outside the gene matches: 5. CDR3 bases: TGTGCCAGCTCATACCGACAGGGGGTCACTGAAGCTTTCTTT. It encodes CASSYRQGVTEAFF.

The chain combines TRBV24-1 with TRBJ2-1; 10 nucleotides match TRBD1. The CDR3 contains 16 residues. V shed 3 bases, J shed 5 bases, and the junction held 6 bases outside the gene matches. CDR1 is KGHDR, CDR2 SFDVKD, per germline. The CDR3 coding sequence is TGTGCCACCAGTGATCCCGGGACAGGGGCGGACAATGAGCAGTTCTTC. Its translation: CATSDPGTGADNEQFF.

Here the CDR3 DNA reads TGTGCCAGCAGTGAGAGCGGGGGGGCCATAGAGACCCAGTACTTC. Protein product: CASSESGGAIETQYF. V gene TRBV6-4 combines with J gene TRBJ2-5; the match to TRBD2 covers 10 bases. Unmatched junction bases numbered 5, after V lost 3 bases and J lost 4 bases. The CDR3 runs 15 residues. Germline CDR1 is MRHNA and CDR2 is SNTAGT.

The chain joins TRBV6-5 to TRBJ1-5; 8 bases are a match to TRBD1. The V segment lost 5 bases and the J segment 5 bases; nucleotides outside the gene matches: 2. The CDR3 has 13 amino acids. Germline CDR1 MNHEY, CDR2 SVGAGI. The CDR3 here is CASSQTGDQPQHF. The CDR3 DNA follows: TGTGCCAGCAGTCAGACAGGGGATCAGCCCCAGCATTTT.

This chain connects TRBV19 to TRBJ1-1, with TRBD1 matching 9 bases. The trim removed 9 bases at V and 4 bases at J, leaving 6 bases unmatched. CDR3 length: 13 amino acids. Germline values: CDR1 LNHDA, CDR2 SQIVND (reference sequence). CDR3 nucleotides: TGTGCCAGCCTAGGGACAGGGTTCACTGAAGCTTTCTTT. Its protein is CASLGTGFTEAFF. The variable domain in full, completed from reference TRBV19 and TRBJ1-1, reads DGGITQSPKYLFRKEGQNVTLSCEQNLNHDAMYWYRQDPGQGLRLIYYSQIVNDFQKGDIAEGYSVSREKKESFPLTVTSAQKNPTAFYLCASLGTGFTEAFFGQGTRLTVV.

The chain carries TRBV5-4 and TRBJ1-1; TRBD1 might be the D (5 bases). The CDR3 spans 15 residues. V was cut by 0 bases and J by 5 bases, with 14 bases left in between. Germline CDR1 is SGHNT and CDR2 is YYREEE (reference sequence). CDR3 sequence (DNA): TGTGCCAGCAGCTTGGGGGGCGGGATGCAAACTGAAGCTTTCTTT. It translates to CASSLGGGMQTEAFF.

This CDR3 reads CASSIGVPGQGLGTEAFF. CDR3 bases: TGTGCCAGTAGTATAGGAGTCCCGGGACAGGGTTTGGGGACTGAAGCTTTCTTT. This chain joins TRBV19 and TRBJ1-1; 9 bases are shared with TRBD1. Per germline, CDR1 LNHDA and CDR2 SQIVND (reference sequence). V lost 1 base, J lost 5 bases, and 14 bases stayed unmatched. This CDR3 is 18 amino acids long.